The clone carrying this TCR beta chain was seen many times. This entry comes from a study of T cells in Graves' hyperthyroidism and ophthalmopathy. Germline V lookup: CDR1 KGHDR, CDR2 SFDVKD. CDR3 length equals 15 residues. Deletions cut 3 bases from V and 1 base from J, with 9 bases between. Stability of Graves' hyperthyroidism was defined as absent ophthalmopathy progression within 18 months. Uncontrolled infection, other autoimmune disease, pregnancy and lactation each barred patients from inclusion. RNA transcripts were the template for amplifying TCR beta CDR3 regions. In the first-round RT-PCR of the TCR CDR3, the HTBI primer set was used. TCRdb reprocessed the multiplex PCR reads via MiXCR and lists one record per CDR3 protein. The data contain about 420,000 distinct CDR3 sequences, around 16% of them singletons.

This sequence was found in a woman between 18 and 29 years old with Graves' hyperthyroidism. The sequenced sample consisted of blood. The chain links TRBV24-1 to TRBJ2-1; D may correspond to TRBD1 or TRBD2 (5 bases each). CDR3 nucleotide sequence: TGTGCCACCAGTGATGTAGGGGAGTCCTACAATGAGCAGTTCTTC. Protein sequence: CATSDVGESYNEQFF.